The TCR beta chain described here comes from a study of T cells in Graves' hyperthyroidism and ophthalmopathy. TCR beta CDR3 sequences were amplified from RNA transcripts. Primed by the HTBI set, a first-round RT-PCR was run on the TCR CDR3. One entry per CDR3 protein, called by TCRdb with MiXCR from the multiplex PCR reads. The repertoire holds hundreds of thousands of distinct CDR3 sequences, with about 14% as singletons. The V segment lost 8 bases and the J segment 1 base; nucleotides outside the gene matches: 4. The CDR3 spans 13 residues. Germline CDR1 and CDR2: ENHRY and SYGVKD. The TCR comes from a woman between 18 and 29 years old with Graves' hyperthyroidism. Sample: blood. The chain joins TRBV10-3 to TRBJ1-1; 7 bases line up with TRBD1. CDR3 loop: CAIRAGGNTEAFF. CDR3 bases: TGTGCCATCCGAGCAGGGGGGAACACTGAAGCTTTCTTT.